The 18 T cell receptor beta chains listed next were all sequenced from one sample in a study of blood T cell repertoires in COVID-19. Sequencing was performed with immunoSEQ multiplex PCR; in TCRdb, only in-frame clones are kept and a portion is missing. This sample carries around 250,000 clones, around 83% of them seen once, and the ten largest clones take 5.7%. Source material: peripheral blood. The receptors come from an elderly man with acute or convalescent COVID-19.

The chain combines TRBV27 with TRBJ1-1, with 9 bases lining up with TRBD1. CDR3 length equals 15 residues. CDR1 and CDR2 (germline): MNHEY, SMNVEV (reference sequence). The V gene end was trimmed by 2 bases and the J gene end by 1 base; junction bases not matched to a gene: 2. CDR3 residues: CASSLKGQGNTEAFF. The CDR3 DNA reads TGTGCCAGCAGTTTAAAGGGACAGGGGAACACTGAAGCTTTCTTT.

V gene TRBV5-1 combines with J gene TRBJ1-1; D not resolved. V gave up 1 base and J gave up 3 bases, with 4 bases separating them. From germline, CDR1 is SGHRS and CDR2 YFSETQ. CDR3 size: 12 residues. The CDR3 protein is CASSLYDTEAFF. In DNA form, the CDR3 reads TGCGCCAGCAGCTTGTATGACACTGAAGCTTTCTTT. The full variable domain, with the rest looked up from reference TRBV5-1 and TRBJ1-1, is KAGVTQTPRYLIKTRGQQVTLSCSPISGHRSVSWYQQTPGQGLQFLFEYFSETQRNKGNFPGRFSGRQFSNSRSEMNVSTLELGDSALYLCASSLYDTEAFFGQGTRLTVV.

The chain links TRBV27 to TRBJ2-7, with a weak D call TRBD1 (5 bases). Trimming stripped 5 bases from V and 1 base from J, with 9 bases between. Germline V gene lookup returns CDR1 MNHEY and CDR2 SMNVEV (reference sequence). The CDR3 extends over 13 amino acids. The CDR3 nucleotides are TGTGCCAGCAGTCAGACAGTGTCCTACGAGCAGTACTTC. This codes for CASSQTVSYEQYF.

The V call is TRBV5-1, the J call TRBJ1-6; 7 positions match TRBD1. The CDR3 loop spans 16 amino acids. V was pared by 4 bases and J by 7 bases, with 11 bases of the junction left unmatched. Germline CDR1 and CDR2: SGHRS and YFSETQ. The CDR3 nucleotides read TGCGCCAGCAGCCTCACTGGACAGGCCGGCAATTCACCCCTCCACTTT. Its translation: CASSLTGQAGNSPLHF.

The chain links TRBV19 to TRBJ2-2, with D tentatively TRBD2 (5 bases). The V end lost 0 bases, the J end lost 7 bases, and 6 bases lay between the germline ends. This CDR3 contains 13 residues. Germline CDR1 reads LNHDA; CDR2 reads SQIVND (reference sequence). The chain's CDR3 is CASSIDRDGELFF. For the CDR3, the DNA is TGTGCCAGTAGTATAGATCGGGACGGGGAGCTGTTTTTT.

The chain links TRBV7-8 to TRBJ1-1, with TRBD1 identical over 7 bases. With 1 base clipped from V and 4 bases from J, the junction kept 3 bases outside the gene matches. CDR1 SGHVS and CDR2 FQNEAQ come from the germline V gene. The CDR3 is made up of 14 amino acids. CDR3 residues: CASSLDRGGTEAFF. The CDR3 region has the DNA TGTGCCAGCAGCTTAGACAGGGGCGGCACTGAAGCTTTCTTT.

The V gene is TRBV2, the J gene TRBJ2-5; TRBD2 might be the D (6 bases). The CDR3 has 12 residues. The germline V gene encodes CDR1 SNHLY and CDR2 FYNNEI. V gave up 10 bases and J gave up 5 bases, with 14 bases separating them. This CDR3 reads CAIGTGRETQYF. CDR3 sequence (DNA): TGTGCCATCGGGACTGGGAGGGAGACCCAGTACTTC.

The rearrangement joins TRBV3-1 (or the pseudogene TRBV3-2) to TRBJ1-2; TRBD1 is a possible D gene (6 bases). Between the trimmed V and J ends, which lost 3 bases and 8 bases, there was a span of 16 bases. The germline V gene encodes CDR1 LGHDT and CDR2 YNNKEL (reference sequence). The CDR3 has 14 residues. The chain's CDR3 is CASSQDSRPGGYTF. CDR3 nucleotide sequence: TGTGCCAGCAGCCAGGACAGTCGCCCGGGGGGCTACACCTTC.

The gene calls are TRBV7-2 and TRBJ2-5, with 11 bases lining up with TRBD2. Germline CDR1 and CDR2: SGHTA and FQGNSA. V lost 1 base and J lost 5; bases outside the gene matches: 12. CDR3 length: 18 residues. The chain's CDR3 is CASSLVGGSGRARETQYF. The DNA of the CDR3 is TGTGCCAGCAGCTTAGTCGGTGGTAGCGGGAGGGCCAGGGAGACCCAGTACTTC.

V and J are TRBV18 and TRBJ2-7, with 8 bases identical to TRBD2. The CDR3 length is 15 residues. CDR1 KGHSH and CDR2 LQKENI come from the germline V gene. J gave up 2 bases and V 5 bases, and 8 bases lay outside the gene matches. CDR3: CASSSGTGGTYEQYF. In DNA, the CDR3 is TGTGCCAGCTCAAGCGGTACGGGGGGGACCTACGAGCAGTACTTC.

This rearrangement joins TRBV2 to TRBJ2-5; 7 bases align to TRBD2. The length of the CDR3 is 14 residues. The junction had 12 bases not matched to a gene; V was cut back by 9 bases and J by 5 bases. Germline CDR1 reads SNHLY; CDR2 reads FYNNEI. In DNA, the CDR3 is TGTGCCAGTCCAGGGTCGGGAGGAGGTGAGACCCAGTACTTC. The encoded protein is CASPGSGGGETQYF.

This clone is a singleton in its sample. This chain links TRBV24-1 with TRBJ2-3; 7 bases align to TRBD2. Trimming took 2 bases from V and 4 from J; bases not matched to a gene: 8. CDR1 and CDR2 (germline): KGHDR, SFDVKD. The CDR3 is 16 residues long. Written as DNA, the CDR3 is TGTGCCACCAGTGATTCGGAGCGGGGCGTTGCAGATACGCAGTATTTT. Its translation: CATSDSERGVADTQYF.

This clone showed up just once. This CDR3 reads CASRYVGTTDQPQHF. In DNA form, the CDR3 reads TGTGCCAGCAGATACGTCGGGACAACAGATCAGCCCCAGCATTTT. The chain combines TRBV28 with TRBJ1-5; D may be TRBD1 (6 bases). Germline loops: CDR1 MDHEN, CDR2 SYDVKM. V lost 6 bases and J lost 5, with 17 bases in between. The CDR3 totals 15 residues.

This chain links TRBV30 with TRBJ1-4, with D perhaps matching TRBD1 (5 bases). The ends were cut back, 2 bases at V and 8 bases at J, with 15 bases in the middle. This CDR3 has 14 amino acids. Germline CDR1 and CDR2: GTSNPN and SVGIG (reference sequence). The CDR3 DNA reads TGTGCCTGGAGTCAAGGGGAGGGGTCGGAAAAACTGTTTTTT. As protein: CAWSQGEGSEKLFF. The variable domain in full, completed from reference TRBV30 and TRBJ1-4, reads SQTIHQWPATLVQPVGSPLSLECTVEGTSNPNLYWYRQAAGRGLQLLFYSVGIGQISSEVPQNLSASRPQDRQFILSSKKLLLSDSGFYLCAWSQGEGSEKLFFGSGTQLSVL.

The chain carries TRBV28 and TRBJ2-7; D is unclear. V shed 6 bases and J shed 3 bases, with 18 bases lying between them. This CDR3 has 15 residues. The V gene's germline CDR1 is MDHEN and CDR2 SYDVKM. CDR3 in amino acids: CASRTSGSFLYEQYF. CDR3 DNA sequence: TGTGCCAGCAGAACCTCCGGGTCCTTTCTCTACGAGCAGTACTTC.

The chain uses TRBV7-9 and TRBJ2-1, with a possible D match to TRBD2 (7 bases). The CDR3 length is 15 residues. In germline, CDR1 is SEHNR, CDR2 FQNEAQ (reference sequence). Trimming pared 5 bases from V and 2 bases from J, leaving 13 bases between. The CDR3 spells CASSPGAGAYNEQFF. The CDR3 DNA reads TGTGCCAGCAGCCCAGGGGCGGGGGCCTACAATGAGCAGTTCTTC.

The genes are TRBV6-5 and TRBJ2-3; D not resolved. This CDR3 has 10 residues. With 9 bases removed from V and 7 bases from J, the gap between germline ends came to 8 bases. Germline V gene sequence: CDR1 MNHEY, CDR2 SVGAGI. In nucleotides, the CDR3 is TGTGCCAGTCAGGAAAATACGCAGTATTTT. Encoded protein: CASQENTQYF.

This chain uses TRBV11-2 with TRBJ2-7; D unclear. Trimming took off 5 bases at V and 7 bases at J, with 12 bases between the two ends. Germline loops: CDR1 SGHAT, CDR2 FQNNGV. There are 12 residues in the CDR3. CDR3 residues: CASSQQTWEQYF. The CDR3 DNA reads as TGTGCCAGCAGCCAACAGACGTGGGAGCAGTACTTC.